This TCR beta chain is from a study of cytomegalovirus exposure and HLA in healthy donors. It was with 60 Vbeta and 13 Jbeta primers that the PCR ran. Method: immunoSEQ multiplex PCR; TCRdb's copy keeps in-frame clones and lacks some. Recorded for this sample: about 140,000 clones. As regards this clone: Its antigen is not identified.

The donors gave bone marrow, and they were healthy. This CDR3 contains 14 residues. CDR1 and CDR2 (germline): SGHRS, YFSETQ. Trimming cost V 2 bases and J 5 bases, with 13 bases left between them. Study results and limitations: Later analysis identified 15,000 to 20,000 TCR beta sequences associated with HLA alleles, using a false discovery rate threshold of 0.05. The study labeled approximately 150 TCR beta chains cytomegalovirus-associated.

The chain has TRBV5-1 and TRBJ2-5; the D gene is possibly TRBD2 (5 bases). The clonotype comes from a male donor in good health and CMV-seronegative. The sample taken for sequencing was PBMCs. The CDR3 DNA sequence: TGCGCCAGCAGCTTCACGGACTCTGGCGAGACCCAGTACTTC. It translates to CASSFTDSGETQYF.